Following are 27 T cell receptor beta chains from one sample sequenced in a study of long-term antiretroviral therapy in people with HIV. Sequencing relied on immunoSEQ assay v3.0, run at survey level. This table comes from immunoSEQ multiplex PCR, and its TCRdb copy is limited to in-frame clones, with some not included. The sample includes tens of thousands of clones, 65% to 85% of them seen just once. The sample in question was unsorted PBMCs, obtained 1.5 years after starting antiretroviral therapy. These receptors all come from a man between 25 and 39 years old with HIV.

This clone was observed a few times. The V call is TRBV4-3, the J call TRBJ1-1, with 10 bases matching TRBD1. CDR1 is LGHNA and CDR2 is YSLEER in the germline V gene. This CDR3 has 14 amino acids. V shed 6 bases and J 1 base; nucleotides not matched to a gene: 2. The CDR3 spells CASRGTGANTEAFF. Written as DNA, the CDR3 is TGCGCCAGCAGGGGGACAGGGGCGAACACTGAAGCTTTCTTT.

The gene calls are TRBV30 and TRBJ1-2; perhaps TRBD1 as D (5 bases). The V and J ends lost 0 bases and 6 bases respectively, with 8 bases between them. CDR3 length: 12 residues. CDR1 is GTSNPN and CDR2 is SVGIG in the germline V gene (reference sequence). The DNA of the CDR3 is TGTGCCTGGAGTGTCGGAGGGGATGGCTACACCTTC. The encoded protein is CAWSVGGDGYTF. Full variable domain (missing parts from reference TRBV30 and TRBJ1-2): SQTIHQWPATLVQPVGSPLSLECTVEGTSNPNLYWYRQAAGRGLQLLFYSVGIGQISSEVPQNLSASRPQDRQFILSSKKLLLSDSGFYLCAWSVGGDGYTFGSGTRLTVV.

The V gene is TRBV19, the J gene TRBJ2-2, with 12 nucleotides matching TRBD2. Germline V gene sequence: CDR1 LNHDA, CDR2 SQIVND (reference sequence). This CDR3 region has 16 residues. V was clipped by 5 bases and J by 6 bases; unmatched bases: 7. DNA of the CDR3: TGTGCCAGTAGTCGCCTGACTAGCGGGAGCTCCGGGGAGCTGTTTTTT. The encoded protein is CASSRLTSGSSGELFF.

This clone was counted once. This chain links TRBV13 with TRBJ1-3; D ambiguous. Trimming took off 4 bases at V and 0 bases at J, with 7 bases between the two ends. The germline V gene encodes CDR1 PRHDT and CDR2 FYEKMQ (reference sequence). This CDR3 has 14 amino acids. CDR3 amino acids: CASSSYNSGNTIYF. As DNA, the CDR3 is TGTGCCAGCAGCTCCTATAACTCTGGAAACACCATATATTTT.

The rearrangement uses TRBV14 and TRBJ2-7; 7 bases align to TRBD2. This CDR3 has 16 residues. From germline, CDR1 is SGHDN and CDR2 FVKESK. The junction had 11 bases not matched to a gene; V was cut back by 5 bases and J by 1 base. Here the CDR3 reads CASSSSAGERSYEQYF. DNA of the CDR3: TGTGCCAGCAGCTCTTCTGCGGGGGAGCGATCCTACGAGCAGTACTTC. Combining the CDR3 with reference TRBV14 and TRBJ2-7 gives the whole variable domain EAGVTQFPSHSVIEKGQTVTLRCDPISGHDNLYWYRRVMGKEIKFLLHFVKESKQDESGMPNNRFLAERTGGTYSTLKVQPAELEDSGVYFCASSSSAGERSYEQYFGPGTRLTVT.

The chain couples TRBV5-6 to TRBJ1-2; the match to TRBD1 covers 10 bases. CDR3 length equals 14 residues. CDR1 is SGHDT, CDR2 YYEEEE, per germline. V lost 0 bases to trimming and J lost 8 bases; unmatched junction nucleotides: 4. In nucleotides, the CDR3 is TGTGCCAGCAGCTTGGGACAGGGGGCGCAAGGCTACACCTTC. This encodes CASSLGQGAQGYTF.

The chain has TRBV4-2 and TRBJ2-3; TRBD2 aligns across 11 bases. This CDR3 has 17 residues. Germline CDR1 LGHNA, CDR2 YNFKEQ. Germline trimming cut 4 bases from V and 0 bases from J; bases unmatched to any gene: 6. Here the CDR3 reads CASSRGLAGTSTDTQYF. DNA for the CDR3: TGTGCCAGCAGCCGTGGACTAGCGGGTACCAGCACAGATACGCAGTATTTT.

The V gene is TRBV6-1, the J gene TRBJ2-3; D possibly corresponds to TRBD1 (6 bases). CDR3 length: 19 residues. Germline V lookup: CDR1 MNHNS, CDR2 SASEGT. V was trimmed by 4 bases and J by 1 base, leaving 24 bases between them. The CDR3 region has the DNA TGTGCCAGCAGTGGATATTCTCTTTTAACAGGGATCGGCACAGATACGCAGTATTTT. Amino acids: CASSGYSLLTGIGTDTQYF.

The chain links TRBV19 to TRBJ1-1; TRBD1 is a possible D gene (6 bases). Trimming cost V 10 bases and J 7 bases, with 19 bases left between them. The CDR3 is 13 amino acids. CDR1 and CDR2 from the germline V gene are LNHDA and SQIVND (reference sequence). CDR3 loop: CATSPGGHSEAFF. CDR3 DNA: TGTGCCACCTCCCCCGGGGGCCACAGTGAAGCTTTCTTT.

This clone has a handful of counts. V and J are TRBV7-9 and TRBJ1-2; D unclear. The CDR3 runs to 13 residues. Germline V gene lookup returns CDR1 SEHNR and CDR2 FQNEAQ (reference sequence). Trimming shortened V by 1 base and J by 3 bases, and 6 bases separated the two germline ends. The CDR3 DNA reads as TGTGCCAGCAGCTTAGAGGCTTACTATGGCTACACCTTC. Translation gives CASSLEAYYGYTF.

The rearrangement links TRBV5-6 to TRBJ1-1, with D unclear. From germline, CDR1 is SGHDT and CDR2 YYEEEE. CDR3 length: 12 amino acids. Trimming took off 6 bases at V and 5 bases at J, with 11 bases between the two ends. The DNA of the CDR3 is TGTGCCAGCACCAGAGACGAGACTGAAGCTTTCTTT. Translating gives CASTRDETEAFF.

The V call is TRBV9, the J call TRBJ2-2, with D tentatively TRBD1 or TRBD2 (5 bases each). The CDR3 sequence is 15 residues long. V was clipped by 4 bases and J by 1 base, with 11 bases between them. Germline V lookup: CDR1 SGDLS, CDR2 YYNGEE. The CDR3, as DNA: TGTGCCAGCAGCTTGGGACGAAAGAACACCGGGGAGCTGTTTTTT. This gives the protein CASSLGRKNTGELFF.

The chain recombines TRBV30 with TRBJ1-5; 7 nucleotides match TRBD1. The length of the CDR3 is 15 residues. V lost 2 bases, J lost 7 bases, and 11 bases stayed unmatched. CDR1 is GTSNPN and CDR2 is SVGIG in the germline V gene (reference sequence). For the CDR3, the DNA is TGTGCCTGGAGTATAGGGACAGTTTCGTTGCAGCCCCAGCATTTT. This codes for CAWSIGTVSLQPQHF. Together with reference TRBV30 and TRBJ1-5, the CDR3 gives the full variable domain: SQTIHQWPATLVQPVGSPLSLECTVEGTSNPNLYWYRQAAGRGLQLLFYSVGIGQISSEVPQNLSASRPQDRQFILSSKKLLLSDSGFYLCAWSIGTVSLQPQHFGDGTRLSIL.

V is TRBV27 and J is TRBJ1-1; tentatively, D is TRBD1 (5 bases). Trimming removed 10 bases at V and 5 bases at J, with 17 bases between. The CDR3 spans 13 residues. CDR1 is MNHEY and CDR2 is SMNVEV in the germline V gene (reference sequence). CDR3 sequence: CATRHIRATEAFF. The CDR3 bases are TGTGCCACCAGACACATCAGGGCTACTGAAGCTTTCTTT.

J is TRBJ1-5 and V is TRBV7-9, with D tentatively TRBD1 (6 bases). Germline V gene sequence: CDR1 SEHNR, CDR2 FQNEAQ (reference sequence). The ends were cut back, 0 bases at V and 2 bases at J, with 17 bases in the middle. The CDR3 is made up of 18 amino acids. The CDR3 sequence is CASSLALQGFGGNQPQHF. In DNA, the CDR3 is TGTGCCAGCAGCTTAGCGTTACAGGGATTCGGCGGCAATCAGCCCCAGCATTTT.

The gene calls are TRBV11-2 and TRBJ2-7; 9 bases line up with TRBD2. The CDR3 spans 14 residues. Germline V gene sequence: CDR1 SGHAT, CDR2 FQNNGV. With 5 bases clipped from V and 2 bases from J, the junction kept 4 bases outside the gene matches. CDR3 nucleotide sequence: TGTGCCAGCAGCACGACTAGCGGAACCTACGAGCAGTACTTC. This translates into CASSTTSGTYEQYF. The variable domain in full, completed from reference TRBV11-2 and TRBJ2-7, reads EAGVAQSPRYKIIEKRQSVAFWCNPISGHATLYWYQQILGQGPKLLIQFQNNGVVDDSQLPKDRFSAERLKGVDSTLKIQPAKLEDSAVYLCASSTTSGTYEQYFGPGTRLTVT.

The chain joins TRBV2 to TRBJ2-7; no reliable D call. Trimming cost V 4 bases and J 5 bases, with 6 bases left between them. This CDR3 region has 11 residues. Germline values: CDR1 SNHLY, CDR2 FYNNEI. This CDR3 is CASSVWDEQYF. The CDR3 DNA sequence: TGTGCCAGCAGTGTCTGGGACGAGCAGTACTTC.

The chain combines TRBV7-9 with TRBJ1-4; D possibly corresponds to TRBD1 (6 bases). The CDR3 is 14 residues long. Trimming took 0 bases from V and 8 from J, leaving 10 bases between them. Germline V gives CDR1 SEHNR, CDR2 FQNEAQ (reference sequence). CDR3 sequence (DNA): TGTGCCAGCAGCTTAGCCCAGGGGACGGAAAAACTGTTTTTT. Encoded protein: CASSLAQGTEKLFF.

The gene calls are TRBV21-1 and TRBJ1-5; the DNA was not compared with TRBD1, the D call given in the table. TRBV21-1 is listed as a pseudogene. CDR3 size: 19 residues. The CDR3 sequence is CASSFSTPGTGVFSQPQHF. The CDR3 DNA sequence: TGTGCCAGCAGCTTTTCCACTCCCGGGACAGGGGTGTTCAGTCAGCCCCAGCATTTT.

This chain uses TRBV9 with TRBJ2-5, with TRBD1 matching over 11 bases. The CDR3 is 16 residues long. Trimming cost V 1 base and J 5 bases; bases outside gene matches: 7. Germline V lookup: CDR1 SGDLS, CDR2 YYNGEE. The CDR3 bases are TGTGCCAGCAGCGTATTTCGGACAGGGGGCTCTGAGACCCAGTACTTC. Its protein product is CASSVFRTGGSETQYF. The full variable domain, rest sourced from reference TRBV9 and TRBJ2-5, is DSGVTQTPKHLITATGQRVTLRCSPRSGDLSVYWYQQSLDQGLQFLIQYYNGEERAKGNILERFSAQQFPDLHSELNLSSLELGDSALYFCASSVFRTGGSETQYFGPGTRLLVL.

The rearrangement joins TRBV11-2 to TRBJ2-7, with a possible D match to TRBD1 (6 bases). V dropped 5 bases and J dropped 2 bases, with 10 bases sitting between them. CDR1 and CDR2 from the germline V gene are SGHAT and FQNNGV. This CDR3 region has 13 residues. For the CDR3, the DNA is TGTGCCAGCAGCGCCGGGACACCCTACGAGCAGTACTTC. It codes for CASSAGTPYEQYF.

CDR3 sequence reads: CASGPLAGGMSGELFF. CDR3 nucleotide sequence: TGTGCCAGCGGCCCGTTAGCGGGCGGTATGTCCGGGGAGCTGTTTTTT. The V and J genes are TRBV27 and TRBJ2-2; 7 nucleotides line up with TRBD2. The germline CDR1 and CDR2 sequences are MNHEY and SMNVEV (reference sequence). The ends lost 8 bases at V and 6 bases at J; junction bases unmatched: 15. CDR3 size: 16 residues.

This chain uses TRBV11-3 with TRBJ1-2; maybe TRBD1 (5 bases). The CDR3 extends over 18 amino acids. CDR1 and CDR2 (germline): SGHNT, YENEEA. V lost 0 bases, J lost 0 bases, and 17 bases lay in between. CDR3 sequence: CASSLDRDPVVPNYGYTF. In DNA, the CDR3 is TGTGCCAGCAGCTTAGATAGGGACCCTGTGGTGCCTAACTATGGCTACACCTTC.

The chain links TRBV7-2 to TRBJ1-1; TRBD1 aligns across 7 bases. Trimming cost V 4 bases and J 11 bases; bases outside gene matches: 7. CDR1 SGHTA and CDR2 FQGNSA come from the germline V gene. The CDR3 contains 12 residues. The CDR3 protein is CASSSTGLAAFF. The CDR3, as DNA: TGTGCCAGCAGCTCGACAGGGTTGGCGGCTTTCTTT.

V and J are TRBV14 and TRBJ2-3; 10 bases map to TRBD2. Germline V gene lookup returns CDR1 SGHDN and CDR2 FVKESK. The CDR3 loop spans 16 amino acids. The V segment lost 4 bases and the J segment 1 base; nucleotides outside the gene matches: 5. As DNA, the CDR3 is TGTGCCAGCAGCCCCCTCCTAGCGGGGGGCACAGATACGCAGTATTTT. This sequence encodes CASSPLLAGGTDTQYF.

V usage is TRBV7-2 and J usage is TRBJ2-3, with D perhaps TRBD2 (6 bases). Germline CDR1 and CDR2: SGHTA and FQGNSA. The CDR3 covers 12 residues. The V gene lost 4 bases and the J gene lost 8 bases, with 10 bases spanning the gap. CDR3 region: CASSSIGGTQYF. The CDR3 nucleotides are TGTGCCAGCAGCTCCATCGGGGGTACGCAGTATTTT.

V is TRBV7-9 and J is TRBJ2-6, with TRBD1 matching 8 bases. From germline, CDR1 is SEHNR and CDR2 FQNEAQ (reference sequence). V lost 1 base, J lost 0 bases, and 2 bases stayed unmatched. The CDR3 is made up of 17 amino acids. For the CDR3, the DNA is TGTGCCAGCAGCTTAGGGACAGGGCGCTCTGGGGCCAACGTCCTGACTTTC. The encoded protein is CASSLGTGRSGANVLTF.